This T cell receptor beta chain was recovered during a study of T cell responses to AZD1222 COVID-19 vaccine. Study-wide results and caveats: Among those given AZD1222, only six were seropositive at baseline. White British people made up most donors, females outnumbered males, and clonal diversity was possibly underestimated. Per reports, nearly half of all spike-specific TCRs target regions that are unmutated in variants.

Data came from immunoSEQ multiplex PCR; TCRdb stores just in-frame clones and leaves some out. The profile covers nearly 110,000 clones, with about 90% appearing a single time and 8.5% to 10% taken by the ten largest. Details on this clone: Its antigen is not identified.

This CDR3 region has 14 residues. Germline assignment: CDR1 KGHSH and CDR2 LQKENI. Trimming took off 2 bases at V and 2 bases at J, with 9 bases between the two ends. This sequence was found in an adult who received the AZD1222 COVID-19 vaccine. The chain couples TRBV18 to TRBJ1-1; no definite D call. Sequenced material: peripheral blood, taken 28 days after the second AZD1222 dose. The CDR3 loop is CASSPGQKNTEAFF. In DNA form, the CDR3 reads TGTGCCAGCTCACCAGGTCAAAAAAACACTGAAGCTTTCTTT.